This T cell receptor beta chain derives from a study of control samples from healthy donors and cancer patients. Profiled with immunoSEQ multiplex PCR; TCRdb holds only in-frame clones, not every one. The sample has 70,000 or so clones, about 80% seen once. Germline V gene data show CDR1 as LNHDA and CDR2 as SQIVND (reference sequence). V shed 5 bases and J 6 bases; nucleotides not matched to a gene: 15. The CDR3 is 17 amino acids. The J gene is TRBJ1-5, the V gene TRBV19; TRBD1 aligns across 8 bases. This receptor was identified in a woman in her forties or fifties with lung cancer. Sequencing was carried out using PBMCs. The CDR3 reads CASSSDRAAHYGQPQHF. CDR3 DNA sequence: TGTGCCAGTAGTTCGGACAGGGCGGCTCATTACGGTCAGCCCCAGCATTTT. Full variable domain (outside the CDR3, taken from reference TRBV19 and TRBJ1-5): DGGITQSPKYLFRKEGQNVTLSCEQNLNHDAMYWYRQDPGQGLRLIYYSQIVNDFQKGDIAEGYSVSREKKESFPLTVTSAQKNPTAFYLCASSSDRAAHYGQPQHFGDGTRLSIL.